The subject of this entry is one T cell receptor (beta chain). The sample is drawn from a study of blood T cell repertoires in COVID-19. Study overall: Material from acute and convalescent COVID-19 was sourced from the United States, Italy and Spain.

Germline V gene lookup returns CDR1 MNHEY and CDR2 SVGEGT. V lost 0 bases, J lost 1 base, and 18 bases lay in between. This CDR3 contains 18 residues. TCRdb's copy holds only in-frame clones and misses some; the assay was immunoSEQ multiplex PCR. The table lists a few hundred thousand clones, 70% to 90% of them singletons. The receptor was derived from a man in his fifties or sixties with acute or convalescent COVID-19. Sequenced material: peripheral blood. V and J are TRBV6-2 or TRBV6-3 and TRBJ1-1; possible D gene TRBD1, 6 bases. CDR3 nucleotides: TGTGCCAGCAGTTACTCGGTCGGCCCCCAAGGGGGGAACACTGAAGCTTTCTTT. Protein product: CASSYSVGPQGGNTEAFF.